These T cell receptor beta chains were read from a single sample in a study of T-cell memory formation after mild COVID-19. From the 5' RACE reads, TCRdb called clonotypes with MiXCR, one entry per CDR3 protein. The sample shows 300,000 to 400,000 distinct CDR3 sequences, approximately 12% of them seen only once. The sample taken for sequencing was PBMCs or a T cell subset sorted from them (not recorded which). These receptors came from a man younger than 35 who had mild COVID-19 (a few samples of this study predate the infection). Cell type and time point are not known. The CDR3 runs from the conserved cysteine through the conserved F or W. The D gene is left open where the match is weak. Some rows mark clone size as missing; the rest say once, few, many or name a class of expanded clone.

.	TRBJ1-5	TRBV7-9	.	CASSLGIGGDQPQHF	TGTGCCAGCAGCTTAGGGATCGGAGGGGACCAGCCCCAGCATTTT
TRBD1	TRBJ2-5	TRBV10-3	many	CAISPGNRGSQETQYF	TGTGCCATCAGCCCCGGGAACAGGGGGTCCCAAGAGACCCAGTACTTC
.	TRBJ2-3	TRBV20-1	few	CSARDLVADTQYF	TGCAGTGCACGGGATCTCGTGGCAGATACGCAGTATTTT
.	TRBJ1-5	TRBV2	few	CASSEVGQTSNQPQHF	TGTGCCAGCAGTGAAGTTGGGCAGACTAGCAATCAGCCCCAGCATTTT
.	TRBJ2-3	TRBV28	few	CASAPPGLFVDTQYF	TGTGCCAGCGCTCCCCCGGGACTCTTCGTGGATACGCAGTATTTT
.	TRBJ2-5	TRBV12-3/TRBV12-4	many	CASTFGGPQETQYF	TGTGCCAGCACTTTCGGGGGGCCCCAAGAGACCCAGTACTTC
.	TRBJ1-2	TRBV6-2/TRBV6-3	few	CAVSRGAHGYTF	TGTGCAGTCTCCAGGGGCGCGCATGGCTACACCTTC
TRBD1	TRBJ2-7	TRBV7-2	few	CASSNGQGAILEQYF	TGTGCCAGCAGCAACGGACAGGGGGCGATTCTCGAGCAGTACTTC
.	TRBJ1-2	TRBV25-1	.	CASSEWGLYGYTF	TGTGCCAGCAGTGAATGGGGCCTCTATGGCTACACCTTC
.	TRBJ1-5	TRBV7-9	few	CASSLGGGPNQPQHF	TGTGCCAGCAGCCTGGGGGGGGGTCCCAATCAGCCCCAGCATTTT
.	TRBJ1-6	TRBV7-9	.	CASSFSAVLHF	TGTGCCAGCAGCTTTAGCGCGGTCCTCCACTTT
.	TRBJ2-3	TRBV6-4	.	CAYEGHVGDTQYF	TGTGCCTACGAGGGGCATGTTGGAGATACGCAGTATTTT
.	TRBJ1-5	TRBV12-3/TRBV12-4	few	CASRPQGGDQPQHF	TGTGCCAGCAGGCCTCAGGGAGGGGATCAGCCCCAGCATTTT
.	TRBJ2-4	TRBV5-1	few	CASSLVGGTSIQYF	TGCGCCAGCAGCTTGGTTGGGGGGACAAGTATTCAGTACTTC
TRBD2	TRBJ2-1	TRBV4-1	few	CASSQGLASYNEQFF	TGCGCCAGCAGCCAGGGACTAGCCTCCTACAATGAGCAGTTCTTC
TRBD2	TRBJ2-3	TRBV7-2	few	CASSLGLAGGFTDTQYF	TGTGCCAGCAGCTTAGGACTAGCGGGGGGATTCACAGATACGCAGTATTTT
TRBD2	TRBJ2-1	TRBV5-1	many	CASSLDGGFNEQFF	TGCGCCAGCAGCTTGGACGGGGGGTTCAATGAGCAGTTCTTC
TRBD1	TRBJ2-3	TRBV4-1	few	CASSQKSTGARADTQYF	TGCGCCAGCAGCCAAAAATCGACAGGGGCCAGGGCAGATACGCAGTATTTT
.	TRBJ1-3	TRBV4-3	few	CASSRLAASGNTIYF	TGCGCCAGCAGCCGTCTAGCGGCCTCTGGAAACACCATATATTTT
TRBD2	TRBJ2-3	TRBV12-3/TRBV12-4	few	CASNLNIRDYIRRDTQYF	TGTGCCAGCAACCTTAACATTCGGGACTACATACGCAGGGATACGCAGTATTTT
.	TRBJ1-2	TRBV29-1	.	CSVGDKVYGYTF	TGCAGCGTTGGTGACAAGGTCTATGGCTACACCTTC
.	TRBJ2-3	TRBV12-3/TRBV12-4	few	CASSPGRLDTQYF	TGTGCCAGCAGCCCAGGGCGGTTGGATACGCAGTATTTT
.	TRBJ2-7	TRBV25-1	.	CASSDFRAGEQYF	TGTGCCAGCAGTGACTTTCGGGCTGGCGAGCAGTACTTC
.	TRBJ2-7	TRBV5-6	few	CASSLERGAYEQYF	TGTGCCAGCAGCTTGGAAAGGGGGGCCTACGAGCAGTACTTC
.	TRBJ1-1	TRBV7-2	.	CASSSQALNTEAFF	TGTGCCAGCAGCTCACAGGCTTTGAACACTGAAGCTTTCTTT
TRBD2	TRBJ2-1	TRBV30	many	CAWSTGTSGGANEQFF	TGTGCCTGGAGTACGGGGACTAGCGGGGGGGCGAATGAGCAGTTCTTC
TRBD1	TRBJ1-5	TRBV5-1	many	CASSFGDRANQPQHF	TGCGCCAGCAGCTTCGGGGACAGGGCAAATCAGCCCCAGCATTTT
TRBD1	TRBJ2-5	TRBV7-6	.	CASSPGGGFQETQYF	TGTGCCAGCAGCCCAGGGGGCGGGTTCCAAGAGACCCAGTACTTC
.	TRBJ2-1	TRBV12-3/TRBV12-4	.	CASSFPGSSNNEQFF	TGTGCCAGCAGTTTCCCCGGTTCTTCTAACAATGAGCAGTTCTTC
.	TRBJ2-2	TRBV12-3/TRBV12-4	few	CASSIRTATGELFF	TGTGCCAGCAGCATCCGGACAGCCACCGGGGAGCTGTTTTTT
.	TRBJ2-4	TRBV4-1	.	CASSQDRWGAKNIQYF	TGCGCCAGCAGCCAAGATCGGTGGGGAGCCAAAAACATTCAGTACTTC
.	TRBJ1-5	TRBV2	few	CASSGRSISNQPQHF	TGTGCCAGCAGTGGAAGGTCGATTAGCAATCAGCCCCAGCATTTT
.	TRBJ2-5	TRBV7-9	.	CASSLVAGTQETQYF	TGTGCCAGCAGCTTAGTGGCGGGGACCCAAGAGACCCAGTACTTC
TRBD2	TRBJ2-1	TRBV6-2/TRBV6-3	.	CASSYLASGGYQQFF	TGTGCCAGCAGTTACCTGGCTAGCGGGGGATACCAGCAGTTCTTC
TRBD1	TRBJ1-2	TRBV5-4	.	CASSLDPGGGEVDGYTF	TGTGCCAGCAGCTTGGACCCCGGAGGGGGCGAGGTCGATGGCTACACCTTC
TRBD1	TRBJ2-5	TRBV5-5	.	CASSLVQGEETQYF	TGTGCCAGCAGCTTGGTTCAGGGGGAGGAGACCCAGTACTTC
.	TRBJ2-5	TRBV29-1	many	CSFALWGTQYF	TGCAGCTTTGCCCTTTGGGGGACCCAGTACTTC
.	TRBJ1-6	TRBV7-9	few	CASSLGHLVNSPLHF	TGTGCCAGCAGCTTAGGGCATTTGGTGAATTCACCCCTCCACTTT
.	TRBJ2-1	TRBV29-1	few	CSVEIRGEQFF	TGCAGCGTTGAGATACGCGGTGAGCAGTTCTTC
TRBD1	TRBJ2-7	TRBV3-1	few	CASSQGDRAGEQYF	TGTGCCAGCAGCCAAGGGGACAGGGCTGGCGAGCAGTACTTC
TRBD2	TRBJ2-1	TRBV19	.	CASSALRSGVSSYNEQFF	TGTGCCAGTAGTGCCTTGAGGAGCGGGGTAAGCTCCTACAATGAGCAGTTCTTC
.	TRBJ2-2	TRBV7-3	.	CASSYTGEGGELFF	TGTGCCAGCAGCTACACAGGGGAGGGCGGGGAGCTGTTTTTT
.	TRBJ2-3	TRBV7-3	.	CASSLTGSAWDTQYF	TGTGCCAGCAGCTTAACGGGGTCCGCTTGGGATACGCAGTATTTT
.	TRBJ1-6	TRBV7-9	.	CASSLATDTTILSPLHF	TGTGCCAGCAGCTTGGCAACGGACACGACGATACTTTCACCCCTCCACTTT
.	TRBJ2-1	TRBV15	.	CATSRDRGEQFF	TGTGCCACCAGCAGAGATCGCGGTGAGCAGTTCTTC
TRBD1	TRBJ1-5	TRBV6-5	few	CASSYSGQGGWPQHF	TGTGCCAGCAGTTACTCCGGACAGGGGGGATGGCCCCAGCATTTT
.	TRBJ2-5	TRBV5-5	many	CASSLEWGQETQYF	TGTGCCAGCAGCTTGGAATGGGGTCAAGAGACCCAGTACTTC
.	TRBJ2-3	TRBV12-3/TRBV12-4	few	CASSFLSDTQYF	TGTGCCAGCAGTTTTCTCTCAGATACGCAGTATTTT
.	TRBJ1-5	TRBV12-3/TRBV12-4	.	CASSYDRFQPQHF	TGTGCCAGCAGTTATGACAGATTTCAGCCCCAGCATTTT
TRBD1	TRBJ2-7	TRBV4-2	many	CASSQVSGQGGTYEQYF	TGTGCCAGCAGCCAAGTGTCGGGACAGGGAGGAACCTACGAGCAGTACTTC